The entry that follows covers one T cell receptor beta chain sequence. These data come from a study of blood T cells in healthy people across ages. Combining a sample-barcoded 5' primer with a J-beta primer mix, a second PCR ran for roughly 6 to 11 cycles. TCRdb fed the 5' RACE reads into MiXCR, producing one record per CDR3 protein. The sample includes hundreds of thousands of distinct CDR3 sequences, more than 50% of them seen just once. CDR1 and CDR2 (germline): SGHTA, FQGNSA. V lost 1 base to trimming and J lost 1 base, with 10 bases between them. This CDR3 is built from 15 residues. This chain joins TRBV7-2 and TRBJ1-1, with D possibly TRBD1 on 5 matching bases. Sequencing was done on a sample of blood. The sequence was collected from a man aged 40-50 years in good health. The CDR3 protein is CASSLVPGPNTEAFF. In DNA, the CDR3 is TGTGCCAGCAGCTTAGTACCAGGGCCGAACACTGAAGCTTTCTTT.